These T cell receptor beta chains were read from a single sample in a study of T cell responses to AZD1222 COVID-19 vaccine. Method: immunoSEQ multiplex PCR; TCRdb's copy keeps in-frame clones and lacks some. The sample records about 150,000 clones, roughly 92% being singletons. The sample here was peripheral blood, taken 28 days after the second AZD1222 dose. The receptors stem from an adult who received the AZD1222 COVID-19 vaccine. Each CDR3 is given with its conserved first and last residue. Fields, in order: V gene, clone size, D gene, J gene, CDR3 DNA, CDR3 protein. A D gene is named only where the DNA matches it firmly. Clone sizes are given selectively: once, few, many, or a class where the clone is expanded.

>TRBV2|.|TRBD1|TRBJ1-1
TGTGCCAGCAGTGATTTACCAGGGGGGAACACTGAAGCTTTCTTT
CASSDLPGGNTEAFF
>TRBV6-2/TRBV6-3|.|TRBD1|TRBJ1-5
TGTGCCAGCAGTTACCGTCGCGACAGGGGAGGATTCACTAGCAATCAGCCCCAGCATTTT
CASSYRRDRGGFTSNQPQHF
>TRBV5-4|.|.|TRBJ1-3
TGTGCCAGCAGCTTCAAAAGCCAGGGAAACACCATATATTTT
CASSFKSQGNTIYF
>TRBV27|.|TRBD1|TRBJ1-3
TGTGCCAGCAGGGGGACAGGGGGGTTATCCTCTGGAAACACCATATATTTT
CASRGTGGLSSGNTIYF
>TRBV11-1|.|TRBD1|TRBJ1-6
TGTGCCAGCAGCTGGTTCGGGACAGATAATTCACCCCTCCACTTT
CASSWFGTDNSPLHF
>TRBV6-5|once|TRBD1|TRBJ1-1
TGTGCCAGCAGCCGGGGGACAGGGAACACTGAAGCTTTCTTT
CASSRGTGNTEAFF
>TRBV19|once|.|TRBJ1-1
TGTGCCAGTAGTACCCGCGGAGGGGCTGAAGCTTTCTTT
CASSTRGGAEAFF
>TRBV19|.|.|TRBJ1-3
TGTGCCAGTAGCACTTCGCTGGTGGCTGGAAACACCATATATTTT
CASSTSLVAGNTIYF
>TRBV7-2|.|.|TRBJ1-2
TGTGCCAGCAATCGGGGGTCGTCCGAGTCGATTCAAGGCTACACCTTC
CASNRGSSESIQGYTF
>TRBV6-4|.|TRBD2|TRBJ2-3
TGTGCCAGCAGTGACCAAACTAGCGGGGGCACAGATACGCAGTATTTT
CASSDQTSGGTDTQYF
>TRBV7-3|few|TRBD2|TRBJ2-2
TGTGCCAGCAGCGCCAGCGGGGGGGCTGCGGAGCTGTTTTTT
CASSASGGAAELFF
>TRBV29-1|.|.|TRBJ1-2
TGCAGCGTTGAAGATAGCTCTAACTATGGCTACACCTTC
CSVEDSSNYGYTF
>TRBV24-1|few|.|TRBJ2-1
TGTGCCACCAGTGACCCAAGCGGCAGCTCCTACAATGAGCAGTTCTTC
CATSDPSGSSYNEQFF
>TRBV11-2|.|TRBD2|TRBJ2-3
TGTGCCAGCAGCTTATCGGCGCTAGCGGGGGGCCGAACGCAGTATTTT
CASSLSALAGGRTQYF
>TRBV6-5|.|.|TRBJ1-2
TGTGCCAGCAAGATAGCGGGACGGAACTATGGCTACACCTTC
CASKIAGRNYGYTF
>TRBV5-1|.|TRBD1|TRBJ2-5
TGCGCCAGCAGCTTGGACAGGGGTATAGAGACCCAGTACTTC
CASSLDRGIETQYF
>TRBV9|.|TRBD2|TRBJ2-2
TGTGCCAGCAGCCCTAGCGGGGGGGCCCCCGGGGAGCTGTTTTTT
CASSPSGGAPGELFF